This T cell receptor beta chain was recovered during a study of CD8 T cells in ankylosing spondylitis. Study-level results: Reported data indicate significant enrichment of disease-linked clones within matched ankylosing spondylitis synovial fluid. Disease-linked clones bore a CD8+ phenotype and were relatively rare in peripheral blood.

Making use of molecular barcodes, quantitative 5'-RACE generated TCR beta libraries. TCRdb reanalysed the 5' RACE reads using MiXCR and keeps one entry per CDR3 protein. The data contain roughly 280,000 distinct CDR3 sequences, around 20% of them singletons. This clonotype was observed a few times. The antigen remains undetermined. This TCR was sampled from a male donor with ankylosing spondylitis or in good health (not recorded which). Input material: blood, either unsorted or a sorted T cell fraction (not recorded which).

This CDR3 is CASSLGGQTNTGELFF. The DNA of the CDR3 is TGTGCCAGCTCACTGGGCGGACAGACGAACACCGGGGAGCTGTTTTTT. This sequence joins TRBV18 and TRBJ2-2; tentatively, D is TRBD1 (6 bases). V dropped 4 bases and J dropped 0 bases, with 12 bases sitting between them. The germline gives CDR1 KGHSH, CDR2 LQKENI. The CDR3 spans 16 residues.